Below are 5 T cell receptor beta chains sequenced from a single sample in a study of OX40 agonist ivuxolimab in advanced cancers. Libraries were prepared by immunoSEQ multiplex PCR; TCRdb keeps only in-frame clonotypes and omits some of them. The data contain some 90,000 clones, around 91% of them singletons. The sequencing used CD4+ or CD8+ T cells sorted from blood, collected in a trial of the OX40 agonist ivuxolimab. The receptors originated from an adult with an advanced solid tumor such as melanoma, head and neck, liver or kidney cancer.

The chain carries TRBV6-5 and TRBJ2-3; D is unresolved. Between the trimmed V and J ends, which lost 0 bases and 1 base, there was a span of 5 bases. The CDR3 extends over 14 amino acids. The V gene's germline CDR1 is MNHEY and CDR2 SVGAGI. CDR3: CASSYSGRTDTQYF. The CDR3 nucleotides are TGTGCCAGCAGTTACTCAGGCCGCACAGATACGCAGTATTTT.

The chain recombines TRBV18 with TRBJ1-2; TRBD1 is a possible D gene (5 bases). V dropped 4 bases and J dropped 0 bases, with 12 bases sitting between them. The CDR3 totals 15 residues. CDR1 is KGHSH and CDR2 is LQKENI in the germline V gene. The CDR3 DNA reads as TGTGCCAGCTCACTTGGGACGGGCCCTAACTATGGCTACACCTTC. Amino acids: CASSLGTGPNYGYTF.

The CDR3 DNA follows: TGCGCCAGCAGCCAAGAGTCGGGAGAATGGTACGAGCAGTACTTC. This gives the protein CASSQESGEWYEQYF. The rearrangement uses TRBV4-1 and TRBJ2-7, with D tentatively TRBD2 (6 bases). The germline V gene encodes CDR1 MGHRA and CDR2 YSYEKL. V lost 0 bases to trimming and J lost 4 bases, with 13 bases between them. The length of the CDR3 is 15 residues.

The sample holds one count of this clone. The CDR3 sequence: CASSNPGLAGGYDNEQFF. The CDR3 DNA is TGTGCCAGTAGTAATCCGGGACTAGCGGGAGGGTACGACAATGAGCAGTTCTTC. V usage is TRBV19 and J usage is TRBJ2-1; TRBD2 matches 16 bases. J lost 5 bases, V lost 4 bases, and 8 bases had no gene match. The germline V gene has CDR1 LNHDA and CDR2 SQIVND (reference sequence). The CDR3 is 18 residues long.

CDR3 nucleotide sequence: TGTGCCAGCAGCCCCCGGGTCGGGGGAGGTTCATCCAGCCACGAGCAGTACTTC. Its translation: CASSPRVGGGSSSHEQYF. The rearrangement links TRBV14 to TRBJ2-7, with D perhaps matching TRBD2 (6 bases). The CDR3 sequence is 18 residues long. Germline CDR1 SGHDN, CDR2 FVKESK. Trimming removed 4 bases from V and 5 bases from J, with 27 bases in between. Full variable domain (missing parts from reference TRBV14 and TRBJ2-7): EAGVTQFPSHSVIEKGQTVTLRCDPISGHDNLYWYRRVMGKEIKFLLHFVKESKQDESGMPNNRFLAERTGGTYSTLKVQPAELEDSGVYFCASSPRVGGGSSSHEQYFGPGTRLTVT.